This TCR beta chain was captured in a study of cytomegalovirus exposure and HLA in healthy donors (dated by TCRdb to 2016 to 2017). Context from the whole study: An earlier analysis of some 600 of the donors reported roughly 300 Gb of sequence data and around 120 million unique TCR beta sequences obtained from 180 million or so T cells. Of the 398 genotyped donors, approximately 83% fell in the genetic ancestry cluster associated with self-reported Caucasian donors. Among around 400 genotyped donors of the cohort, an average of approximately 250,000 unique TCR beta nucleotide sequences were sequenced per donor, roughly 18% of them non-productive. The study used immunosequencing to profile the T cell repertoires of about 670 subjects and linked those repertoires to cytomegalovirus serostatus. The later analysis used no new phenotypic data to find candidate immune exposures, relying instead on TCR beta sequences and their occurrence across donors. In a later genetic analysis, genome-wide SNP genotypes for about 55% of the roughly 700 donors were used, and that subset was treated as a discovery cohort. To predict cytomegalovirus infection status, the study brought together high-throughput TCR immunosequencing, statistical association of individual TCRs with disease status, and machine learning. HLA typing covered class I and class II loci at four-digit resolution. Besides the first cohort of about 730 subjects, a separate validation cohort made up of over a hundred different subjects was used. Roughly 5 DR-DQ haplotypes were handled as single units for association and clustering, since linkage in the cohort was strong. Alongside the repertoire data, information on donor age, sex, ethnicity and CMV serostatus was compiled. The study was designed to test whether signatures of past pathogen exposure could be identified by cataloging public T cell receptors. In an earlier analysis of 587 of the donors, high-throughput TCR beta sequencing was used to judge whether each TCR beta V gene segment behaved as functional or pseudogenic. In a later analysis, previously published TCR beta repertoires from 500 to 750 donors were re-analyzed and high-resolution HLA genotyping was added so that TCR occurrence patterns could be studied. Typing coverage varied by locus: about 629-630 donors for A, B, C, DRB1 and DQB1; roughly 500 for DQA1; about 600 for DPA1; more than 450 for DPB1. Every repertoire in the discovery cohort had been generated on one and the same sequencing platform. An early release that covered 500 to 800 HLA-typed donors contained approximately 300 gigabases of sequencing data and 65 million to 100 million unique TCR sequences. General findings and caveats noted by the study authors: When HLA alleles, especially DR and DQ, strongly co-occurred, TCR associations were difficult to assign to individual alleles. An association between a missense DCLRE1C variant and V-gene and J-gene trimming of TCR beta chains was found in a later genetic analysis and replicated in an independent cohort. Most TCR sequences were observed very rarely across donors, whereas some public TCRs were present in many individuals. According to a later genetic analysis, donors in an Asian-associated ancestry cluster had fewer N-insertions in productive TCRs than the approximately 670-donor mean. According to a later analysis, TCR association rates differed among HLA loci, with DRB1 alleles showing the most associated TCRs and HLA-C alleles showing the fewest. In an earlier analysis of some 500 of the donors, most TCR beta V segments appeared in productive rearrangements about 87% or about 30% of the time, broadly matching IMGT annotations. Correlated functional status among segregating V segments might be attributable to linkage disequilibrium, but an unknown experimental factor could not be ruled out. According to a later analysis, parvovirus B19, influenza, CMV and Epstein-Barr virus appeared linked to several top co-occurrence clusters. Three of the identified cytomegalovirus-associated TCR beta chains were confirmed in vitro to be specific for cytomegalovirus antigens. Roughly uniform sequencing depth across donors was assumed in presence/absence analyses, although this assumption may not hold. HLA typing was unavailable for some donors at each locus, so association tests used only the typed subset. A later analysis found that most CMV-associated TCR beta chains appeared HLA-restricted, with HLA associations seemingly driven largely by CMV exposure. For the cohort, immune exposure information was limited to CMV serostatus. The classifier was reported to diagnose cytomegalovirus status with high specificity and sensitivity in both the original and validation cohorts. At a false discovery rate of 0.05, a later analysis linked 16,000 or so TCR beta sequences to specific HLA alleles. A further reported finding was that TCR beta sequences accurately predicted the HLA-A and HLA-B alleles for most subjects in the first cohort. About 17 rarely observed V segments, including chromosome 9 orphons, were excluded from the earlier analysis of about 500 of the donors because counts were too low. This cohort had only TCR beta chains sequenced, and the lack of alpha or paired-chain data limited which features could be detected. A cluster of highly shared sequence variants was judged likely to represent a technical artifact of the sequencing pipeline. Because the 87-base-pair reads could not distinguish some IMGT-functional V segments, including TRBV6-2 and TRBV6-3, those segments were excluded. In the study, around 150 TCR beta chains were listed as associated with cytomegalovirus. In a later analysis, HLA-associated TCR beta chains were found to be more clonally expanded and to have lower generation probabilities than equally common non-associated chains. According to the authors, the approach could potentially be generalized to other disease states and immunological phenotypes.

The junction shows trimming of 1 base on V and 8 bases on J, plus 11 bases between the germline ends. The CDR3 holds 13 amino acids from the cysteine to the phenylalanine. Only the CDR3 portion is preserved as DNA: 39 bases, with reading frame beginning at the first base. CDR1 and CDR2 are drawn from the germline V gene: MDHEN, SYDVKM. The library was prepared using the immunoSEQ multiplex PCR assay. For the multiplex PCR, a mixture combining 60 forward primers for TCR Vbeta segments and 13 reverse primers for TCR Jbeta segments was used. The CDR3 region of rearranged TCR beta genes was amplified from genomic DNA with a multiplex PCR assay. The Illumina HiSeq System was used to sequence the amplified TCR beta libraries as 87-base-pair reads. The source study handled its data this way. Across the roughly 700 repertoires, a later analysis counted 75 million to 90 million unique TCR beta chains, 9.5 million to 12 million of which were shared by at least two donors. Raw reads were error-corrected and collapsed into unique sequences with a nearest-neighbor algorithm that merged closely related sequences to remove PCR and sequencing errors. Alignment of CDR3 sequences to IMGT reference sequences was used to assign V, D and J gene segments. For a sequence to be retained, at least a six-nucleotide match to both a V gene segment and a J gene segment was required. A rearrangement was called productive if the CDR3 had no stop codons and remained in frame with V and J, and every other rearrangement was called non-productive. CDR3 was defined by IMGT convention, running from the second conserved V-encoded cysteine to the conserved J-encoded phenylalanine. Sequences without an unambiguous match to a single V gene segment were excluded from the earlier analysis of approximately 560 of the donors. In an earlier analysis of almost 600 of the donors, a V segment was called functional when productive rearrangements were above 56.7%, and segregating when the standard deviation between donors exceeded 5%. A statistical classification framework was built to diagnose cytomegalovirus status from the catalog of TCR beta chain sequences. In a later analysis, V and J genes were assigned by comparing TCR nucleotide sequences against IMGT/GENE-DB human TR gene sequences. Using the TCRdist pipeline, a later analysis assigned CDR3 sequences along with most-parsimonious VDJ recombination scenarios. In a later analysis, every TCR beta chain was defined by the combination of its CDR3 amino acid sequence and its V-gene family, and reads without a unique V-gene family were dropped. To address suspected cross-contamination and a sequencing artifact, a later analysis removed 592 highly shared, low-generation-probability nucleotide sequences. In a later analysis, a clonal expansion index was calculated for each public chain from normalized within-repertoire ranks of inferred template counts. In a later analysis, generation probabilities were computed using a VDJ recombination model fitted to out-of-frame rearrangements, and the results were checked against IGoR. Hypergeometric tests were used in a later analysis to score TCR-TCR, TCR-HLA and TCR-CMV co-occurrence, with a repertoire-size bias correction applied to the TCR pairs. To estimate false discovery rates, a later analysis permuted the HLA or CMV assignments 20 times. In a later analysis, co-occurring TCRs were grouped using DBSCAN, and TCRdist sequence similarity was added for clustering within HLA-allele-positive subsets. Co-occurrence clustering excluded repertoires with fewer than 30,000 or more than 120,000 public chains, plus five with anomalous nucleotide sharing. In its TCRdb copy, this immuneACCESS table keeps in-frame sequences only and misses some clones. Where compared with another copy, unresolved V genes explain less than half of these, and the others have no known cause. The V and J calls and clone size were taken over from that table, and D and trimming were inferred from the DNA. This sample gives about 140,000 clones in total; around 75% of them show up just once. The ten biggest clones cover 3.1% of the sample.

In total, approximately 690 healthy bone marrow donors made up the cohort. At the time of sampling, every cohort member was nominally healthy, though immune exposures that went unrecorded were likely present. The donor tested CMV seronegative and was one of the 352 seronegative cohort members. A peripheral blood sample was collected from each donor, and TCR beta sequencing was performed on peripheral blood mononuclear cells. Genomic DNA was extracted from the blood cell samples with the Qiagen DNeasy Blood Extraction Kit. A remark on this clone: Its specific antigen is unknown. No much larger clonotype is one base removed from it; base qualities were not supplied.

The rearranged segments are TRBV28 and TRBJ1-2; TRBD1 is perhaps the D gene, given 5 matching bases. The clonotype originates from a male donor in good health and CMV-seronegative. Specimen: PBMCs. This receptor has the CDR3 CASSLSGDPGYTF. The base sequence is TGTGCCAGCAGTTTATCGGGGGACCCCGGCTACACCTTC.